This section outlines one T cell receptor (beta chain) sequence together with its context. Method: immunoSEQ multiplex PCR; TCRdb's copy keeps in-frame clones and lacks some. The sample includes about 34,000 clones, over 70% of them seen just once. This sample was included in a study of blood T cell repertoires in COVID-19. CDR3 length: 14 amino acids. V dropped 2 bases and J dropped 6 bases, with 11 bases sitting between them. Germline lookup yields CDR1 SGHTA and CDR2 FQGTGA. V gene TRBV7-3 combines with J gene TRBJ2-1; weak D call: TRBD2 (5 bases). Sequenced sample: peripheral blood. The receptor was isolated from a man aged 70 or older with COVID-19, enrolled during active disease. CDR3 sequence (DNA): TGTGCCAGCAGCTTATCGTTCGGGGTCAATGAGCAGTTCTTC. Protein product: CASSLSFGVNEQFF.